Each of the 23 T cell receptor beta chains below was sequenced from the same sample in a study of blood T cells in healthy people across ages. The second PCR ran about 6 to 12 cycles with a sample-barcoded 5' primer and J-beta primers. Via MiXCR, TCRdb re-called the 5' RACE reads, giving one row per CDR3 protein. This sample has around 790,000 distinct CDR3 sequences; around 43% occur once, and the top ten carry roughly 19%. Sequenced input: blood. The source is a man aged 55 to 70 in good health.

A single count supports this clonotype. This rearrangement joins TRBV20-1 to TRBJ2-7; 10 bases are a match to TRBD1. In germline, CDR1 is DFQATT, CDR2 SNEGSKA (reference sequence). This CDR3 region has 12 residues. V shed 6 bases and J 6 bases; nucleotides not matched to a gene: 5. The CDR3 loop is CSAGGQGIEQYF. Here the CDR3 DNA reads TGCAGTGCGGGGGGACAGGGGATCGAGCAGTACTTC.

The V and J genes are TRBV9 and TRBJ2-5, with 7 bases that match TRBD2. With 4 bases clipped from V and 0 bases from J, the junction kept 9 bases outside the gene matches. From germline, CDR1 is SGDLS and CDR2 YYNGEE. The CDR3 spans 16 residues. DNA for the CDR3: TGTGCCAGCAGCTCGAAGAGCGGGGAGGACCAAGAGACCCAGTACTTC. Protein product: CASSSKSGEDQETQYF.

This clonotype was seen a single time. The chain couples TRBV28 to TRBJ1-5; 9 bases are a match to TRBD1. This CDR3 is 17 amino acids long. J lost 4 bases, V lost 7 bases, and 14 bases had no gene match. CDR1 is MDHEN, CDR2 SYDVKM, per germline. The CDR3 DNA reads TGTGCCAGCAACGAGGGGGGCGCCGGGACAGGGAATCAGCCCCAGCATTTT. Its translation: CASNEGGAGTGNQPQHF.

The sample holds a few counts of this clonotype. The chain links TRBV7-2 to TRBJ2-6, with D maybe TRBD2 (6 bases). This CDR3 is 15 amino acids long. The V end lost 5 bases, the J end lost 4 bases, and 12 bases lay between the germline ends. Germline CDR1 reads SGHTA; CDR2 reads FQGNSA. CDR3 protein: CASSLKAGGANVLTF. The CDR3 DNA sequence: TGTGCCAGCAGCCTAAAGGCGGGGGGGGCCAACGTCCTGACTTTC.

This clonotype occurred a few times. The chain couples TRBV20-1 to TRBJ2-5; possible D gene TRBD2, 5 bases. Trimming removed 5 bases from V and 11 bases from J, with 21 bases in between. Germline V gene sequence: CDR1 DFQATT, CDR2 SNEGSKA (reference sequence). This CDR3 region has 13 residues. The chain's CDR3 is CSAHGDPGGEQYF. DNA for the CDR3: TGCAGTGCTCACGGAGACCCCGGTGGGGAGCAGTACTTC.

This clonotype was counted a few times. This chain connects TRBV9 to TRBJ2-3; the D call may be TRBD1 or TRBD2 (7 bases each). This CDR3 region has 16 residues. Trimming took 3 bases from V and 0 from J, leaving 14 bases between them. Per germline, CDR1 SGDLS and CDR2 YYNGEE. The CDR3 DNA is TGTGCCAGCAGCGCCAGGGGGGGGGATAGCACAGATACGCAGTATTTT. It codes for CASSARGGDSTDTQYF.

A few counts support this clonotype. This CDR3 is CATSDLRAGNNEQFF. The CDR3 coding sequence is TGTGCCACCAGTGATTTGCGAGCGGGGAACAATGAGCAGTTCTTC. The gene calls are TRBV24-1 and TRBJ2-1, with 7 bases identical to TRBD2. Germline assignment: CDR1 KGHDR and CDR2 SFDVKD. Unmatched junction bases numbered 3, after V lost 0 bases and J lost 5 bases. The length of the CDR3 is 15 residues.

The chain couples TRBV7-8 to TRBJ2-5; 9 bases match TRBD2. The V segment lost 2 bases and the J segment 7 bases; nucleotides outside the gene matches: 14. This CDR3 has 17 residues. Germline lookup yields CDR1 SGHVS and CDR2 FQNEAQ. The CDR3 here is CASSLKGGGAKKGTQYF. CDR3 DNA: TGTGCCAGCAGCTTAAAGGGCGGGGGGGCCAAGAAGGGGACCCAGTACTTC.

Of note for this clonotype: A read error is possible here, since a much larger clone lies one base away. The chain employs TRBV12-3 or TRBV12-4 and TRBJ2-1, with D perhaps matching TRBD1 (6 bases). The CDR3 is made up of 15 amino acids. The CDR3 spells CASSLDKTGLNEQLF. CDR3 nucleotide sequence: TGTGCCAGCAGTTTAGATAAGACAGGTTTGAATGAGCAGTTATTC.

The V gene is TRBV30, the J gene TRBJ1-5; 8 positions match TRBD1. Germline trimming cut 3 bases from V and 3 bases from J; bases unmatched to any gene: 10. The CDR3 covers 16 residues. From germline, CDR1 is GTSNPN and CDR2 SVGIG (reference sequence). As DNA, the CDR3 is TGTGCCTGGAGCGCCAAGACAGGGGCCCTCAATCAGCCCCAGCATTTT. This translates into CAWSAKTGALNQPQHF.

This clonotype was seen a handful of times. The chain links TRBV6-2 or TRBV6-3 to TRBJ2-7, with D possibly TRBD2 on 6 matching bases. Germline lookup yields CDR1 MNHEY and CDR2 SVGEGT. With 6 bases removed from V and 5 bases from J, the gap between germline ends came to 11 bases. CDR3 length equals 12 residues. The CDR3 spells CASRGGVDEQYF. The CDR3 coding sequence is TGTGCCAGCAGAGGAGGGGTCGACGAGCAGTACTTC.

This clonotype appeared a few times. The J gene is TRBJ2-1, the V gene TRBV2; D may correspond to TRBD1 or TRBD2 (5 bases each). CDR1 is SNHLY, CDR2 FYNNEI, per germline. V dropped 8 bases and J dropped 4 bases, with 9 bases sitting between them. The CDR3 length is 12 residues. The CDR3 coding sequence is TGTGCCAGCGGGACGGAATACAATGAGCAGTTCTTC. This sequence encodes CASGTEYNEQFF.

This chain links TRBV3-1 with TRBJ2-7, with TRBD2 identical over 11 bases. The end of the DNA is better explained by TRBJ2-1, so the J call may be wrong. The CDR3 sequence is 16 residues long. From germline, CDR1 is LGHDT and CDR2 YNNKEL (reference sequence). In DNA, the CDR3 is TGTGCCAGCAGCCCGTCTAGCGGGGGGCCGGGCAATGAGCAGTTCTTC. Protein product: CASSPSSGGPGNEQFF.

The chain combines TRBV6-5 with TRBJ1-1; weak D call: TRBD1 (5 bases). CDR3 length: 13 amino acids. The ends were cut back, 7 bases at V and 1 base at J, with 10 bases in the middle. The germline V gene has CDR1 MNHEY and CDR2 SVGAGI. The CDR3 region has the DNA TGTGCCAGCACCCGACAGCAGAACACTGAAGCTTTCTTT. Translated: CASTRQQNTEAFF.

Note on this clonotype: A read error may explain this, as a much larger clone is one base away. The chain carries TRBV10-3 and TRBJ2-5, with 7 positions matching TRBD2. CDR3 length equals 12 residues. Germline V gene sequence: CDR1 ENHRY, CDR2 SYGVKD. V shed 8 bases, J shed 11 bases, and the junction held 11 bases outside the gene matches. Written as DNA, the CDR3 is TGTGCCATCCGTGGACTAGATAATGAGCAGTACTTC. Residues: CAIRGLDNEQYF.

This clonotype showed up many times. The rearrangement links TRBV9 to TRBJ2-7; TRBD1 or TRBD2 may be the D gene (6 bases each). Germline V gene data show CDR1 as SGDLS and CDR2 as YYNGEE. The CDR3 length is 14 residues. With 0 bases removed from V and 0 bases from J, the gap between germline ends came to 7 bases. The CDR3 region is CASSVEGGSYEQYF. The CDR3, as DNA: TGTGCCAGCAGCGTAGAGGGGGGCTCCTACGAGCAGTACTTC.

The chain is built from TRBV24-1 and TRBJ1-2; possible D gene TRBD1, 6 bases. Between the trimmed V and J ends, which lost 0 bases and 8 bases, there was a span of 12 bases. Germline CDR1 is KGHDR and CDR2 is SFDVKD. The CDR3 is made up of 14 amino acids. CDR3 sequence reads: CATSDLSGAEGYTF. For the CDR3, the DNA is TGTGCCACCAGTGATTTGTCGGGGGCGGAGGGCTACACCTTC.

The chain links TRBV6-5 to TRBJ2-3, with D perhaps matching TRBD1 (6 bases). Germline V lookup: CDR1 MNHEY, CDR2 SVGAGI. The CDR3 covers 14 residues. The V end was cut by 4 bases, the J end by 4 bases, with 12 bases between. CDR3 coding DNA: TGTGCCAGCAGTTTCCAAAACAGGGCAGATACGCAGTATTTT. Its translation: CASSFQNRADTQYF.

The chain carries TRBV20-1 and TRBJ2-3; 7 bases fit TRBD2. Germline assignment: CDR1 DFQATT and CDR2 SNEGSKA (reference sequence). The CDR3 sequence is 14 residues long. Germline trimming cut 6 bases from V and 0 bases from J; bases unmatched to any gene: 6. CDR3 residues: CSAMRGTSTDTQYF. The CDR3 DNA follows: TGCAGTGCCATGCGGGGGACTAGCACAGATACGCAGTATTTT.

The chain recombines TRBV20-1 with TRBJ2-3, with 8 positions matching TRBD1. With 6 bases clipped from V and 4 bases from J, the junction kept 6 bases outside the gene matches. The CDR3 has 13 amino acids. Germline V lookup: CDR1 DFQATT, CDR2 SNEGSKA (reference sequence). The DNA for the CDR3 is TGCAGTGCACGACAGGGGCCCGCAGATACGCAGTATTTT. The encoded protein is CSARQGPADTQYF.

This clonotype turned up a few times. The gene calls are TRBV11-3 and TRBJ2-1, with D unclear. Germline V gives CDR1 SGHNT, CDR2 YENEEA. There are 14 residues in the CDR3. V was shortened by 6 bases and J by 5 bases, with 14 bases between the two germline ends. CDR3 in amino acids: CASSMGGQHNEQFF. The DNA for the CDR3 is TGTGCCAGCAGTATGGGTGGGCAGCACAATGAGCAGTTCTTC.

This clonotype occurred a few times. The chain couples TRBV20-1 to TRBJ1-2; 10 nucleotides agree with TRBD1. The CDR3 contains 12 residues. Germline lookup yields CDR1 DFQATT and CDR2 SNEGSKA (reference sequence). This chain's CDR3 is CRTGTGDRGYTF. The CDR3 DNA follows: TGCAGGACCGGGACAGGGGACCGGGGCTACACCTTC.

This rearrangement joins TRBV2 to TRBJ2-1, with D unresolved. The germline V gene has CDR1 SNHLY and CDR2 FYNNEI. V lost 8 bases, J lost 2 bases, and 13 bases lay in between. This CDR3 has 14 amino acids. This chain's CDR3 is CASASFKTYNEQFF. The CDR3 DNA follows: TGTGCCAGCGCGTCCTTCAAGACCTACAATGAGCAGTTCTTC.